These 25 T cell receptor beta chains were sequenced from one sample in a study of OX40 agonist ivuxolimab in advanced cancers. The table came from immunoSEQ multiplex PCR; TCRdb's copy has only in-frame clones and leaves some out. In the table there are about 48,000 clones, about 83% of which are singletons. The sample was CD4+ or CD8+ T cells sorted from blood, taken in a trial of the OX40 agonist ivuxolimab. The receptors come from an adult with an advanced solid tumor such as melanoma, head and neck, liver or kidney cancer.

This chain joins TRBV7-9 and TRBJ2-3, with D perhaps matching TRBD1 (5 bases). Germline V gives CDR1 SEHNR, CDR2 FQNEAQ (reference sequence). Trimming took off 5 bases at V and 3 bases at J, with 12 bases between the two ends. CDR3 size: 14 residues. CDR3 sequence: CASSTQVGTDTQYF. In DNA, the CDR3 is TGTGCCAGCAGCACACAGGTTGGGACAGATACGCAGTATTTT.

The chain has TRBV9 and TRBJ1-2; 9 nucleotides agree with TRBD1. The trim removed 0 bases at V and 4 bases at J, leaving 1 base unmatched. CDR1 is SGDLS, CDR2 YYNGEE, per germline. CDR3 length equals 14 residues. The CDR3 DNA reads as TGTGCCAGCAGCGTAGCGGGACAGGGCTATGGCTACACCTTC. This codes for CASSVAGQGYGYTF.

This chain's CDR3 is CASIRRGTIAEAFF. The CDR3 DNA reads TGTGCCAGTATCCGACGGGGAACAATTGCTGAAGCTTTCTTT. V gene TRBV19 combines with J gene TRBJ1-1; unclear D gene. CDR1 is LNHDA and CDR2 is SQIVND in the germline V gene (reference sequence). CDR3 length: 14 residues. Trimming pared 7 bases from V and 6 bases from J, leaving 18 bases between.

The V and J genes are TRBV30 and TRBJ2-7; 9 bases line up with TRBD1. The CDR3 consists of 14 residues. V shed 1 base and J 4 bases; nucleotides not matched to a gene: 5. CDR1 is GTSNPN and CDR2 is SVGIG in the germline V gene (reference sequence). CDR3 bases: TGTGCCTGGAGTGGGGGGACAGGGCGGTACGAGCAGTACTTC. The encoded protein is CAWSGGTGRYEQYF.

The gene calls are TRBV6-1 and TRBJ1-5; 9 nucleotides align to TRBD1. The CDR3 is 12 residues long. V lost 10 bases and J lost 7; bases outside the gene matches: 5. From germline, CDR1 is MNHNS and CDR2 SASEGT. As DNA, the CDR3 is TGTGCCACCCGGACAGGGGACCAGCCCCAGCATTTT. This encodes CATRTGDQPQHF.

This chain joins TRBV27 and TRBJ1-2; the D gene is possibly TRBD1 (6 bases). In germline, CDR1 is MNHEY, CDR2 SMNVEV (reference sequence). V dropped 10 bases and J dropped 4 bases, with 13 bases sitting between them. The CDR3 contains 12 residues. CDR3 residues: CATGQRAYGYTF. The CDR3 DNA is TGTGCCACCGGACAGCGAGCCTATGGCTACACCTTC.

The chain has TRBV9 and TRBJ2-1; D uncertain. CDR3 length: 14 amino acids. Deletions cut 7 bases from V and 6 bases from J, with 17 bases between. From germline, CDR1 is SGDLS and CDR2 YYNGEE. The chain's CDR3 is CASHRLIAGNEQFF. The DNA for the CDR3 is TGTGCCAGCCATAGGCTCATAGCCGGCAATGAGCAGTTCTTC.

As DNA, the CDR3 is TGTGCCAGCAGCTTGGGAGGGGGCGGGTCAGATACGCAGTATTTT. Translated, it gives CASSLGGGGSDTQYF. The chain joins TRBV5-4 to TRBJ2-3, with TRBD1 matching 7 bases. V was clipped by 0 bases and J by 4 bases; unmatched bases: 5. CDR3 length equals 15 residues. Germline V lookup: CDR1 SGHNT, CDR2 YYREEE (reference sequence).

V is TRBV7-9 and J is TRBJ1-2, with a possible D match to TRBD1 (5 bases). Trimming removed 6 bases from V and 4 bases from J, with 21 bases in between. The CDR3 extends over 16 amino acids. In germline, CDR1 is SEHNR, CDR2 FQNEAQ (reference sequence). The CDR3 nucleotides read TGTGCCAGCAGTAAACAAGGGGCTGCGGATCGCTATGGCTACACCTTC. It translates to CASSKQGAADRYGYTF. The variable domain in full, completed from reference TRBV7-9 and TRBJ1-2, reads DTGVSQNPRHKITKRGQNVTFRCDPISEHNRLYWYRQTLGQGPEFLTYFQNEAQLEKSRLLSDRFSAERPKGSFSTLEIQRTEQGDSAMYLCASSKQGAADRYGYTFGSGTRLTVV.

The CDR3 nucleotides read TGCGCCAGCAGCCCACGTTTCGGACCTGCAACTAATGAAAAACTGTTTTTT. This gives the protein CASSPRFGPATNEKLFF. V and J are TRBV4-1 and TRBJ1-4; D is undetermined. The CDR3 spans 17 residues. The germline gives CDR1 MGHRA, CDR2 YSYEKL. V was pared by 4 bases and J by 0 bases, with 15 bases between.

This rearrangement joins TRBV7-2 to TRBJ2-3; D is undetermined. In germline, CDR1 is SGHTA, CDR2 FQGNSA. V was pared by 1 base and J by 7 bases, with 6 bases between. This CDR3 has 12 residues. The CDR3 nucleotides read TGTGCCAGCAGCTTAGTCTTAAATACGCAGTATTTT. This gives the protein CASSLVLNTQYF. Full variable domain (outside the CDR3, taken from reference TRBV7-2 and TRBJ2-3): GAGVSQSPSNKVTEKGKDVELRCDPISGHTALYWYRQSLGQGLEFLIYFQGNSAPDKSGLPSDRFSAERTGGSVSTLTIQRTQQEDSAVYLCASSLVLNTQYFGPGTRLTVL.

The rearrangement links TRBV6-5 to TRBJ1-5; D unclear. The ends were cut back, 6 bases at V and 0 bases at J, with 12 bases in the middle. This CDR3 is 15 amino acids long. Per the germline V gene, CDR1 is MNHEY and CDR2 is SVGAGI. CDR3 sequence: CASSQTLYSNQPQHF. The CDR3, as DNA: TGTGCCAGCAGCCAGACACTTTATAGCAATCAGCCCCAGCATTTT.

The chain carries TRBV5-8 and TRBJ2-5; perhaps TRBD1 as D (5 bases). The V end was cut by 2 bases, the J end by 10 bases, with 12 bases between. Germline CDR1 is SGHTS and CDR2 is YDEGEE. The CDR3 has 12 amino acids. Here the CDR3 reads CASSLSIRVQYF. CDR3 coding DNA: TGTGCCAGCAGCTTATCCATCAGGGTCCAGTACTTC.

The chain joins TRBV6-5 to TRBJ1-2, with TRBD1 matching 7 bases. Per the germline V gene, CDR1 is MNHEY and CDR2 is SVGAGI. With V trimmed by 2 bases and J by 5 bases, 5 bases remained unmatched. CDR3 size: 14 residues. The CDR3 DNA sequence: TGTGCCAGCAGTTACCGGGGACAGAAATATGGCTACACCTTC. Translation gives CASSYRGQKYGYTF.

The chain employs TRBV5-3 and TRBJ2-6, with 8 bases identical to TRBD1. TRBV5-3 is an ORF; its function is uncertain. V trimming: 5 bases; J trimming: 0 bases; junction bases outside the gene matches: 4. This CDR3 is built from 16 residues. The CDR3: CARRDRVSSGANVLTF. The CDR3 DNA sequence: TGTGCCAGAAGGGACAGGGTGAGCTCTGGGGCCAACGTCCTGACTTTC.

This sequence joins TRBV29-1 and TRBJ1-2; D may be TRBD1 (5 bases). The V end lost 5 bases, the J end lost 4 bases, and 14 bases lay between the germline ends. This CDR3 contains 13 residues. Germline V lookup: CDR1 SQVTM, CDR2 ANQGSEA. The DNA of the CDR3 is TGCAGCGTTCAGGGCCAGGGAGGCTATGGCTACACCTTC. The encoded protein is CSVQGQGGYGYTF.

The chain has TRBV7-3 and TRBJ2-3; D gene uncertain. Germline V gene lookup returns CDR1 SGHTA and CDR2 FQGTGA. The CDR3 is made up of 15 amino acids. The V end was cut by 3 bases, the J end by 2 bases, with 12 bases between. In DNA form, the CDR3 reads TGTGCCAGCAGCTTGGGGTTGGGATCCACAGATACGCAGTATTTT. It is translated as CASSLGLGSTDTQYF. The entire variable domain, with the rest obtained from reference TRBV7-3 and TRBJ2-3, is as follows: GAGVSQTPSNKVTEKGKYVELRCDPISGHTALYWYRQSLGQGPEFLIYFQGTGAADDSGLPNDRFFAVRPEGSVSTLKIQRTERGDSAVYLCASSLGLGSTDTQYFGPGTRLTVL.

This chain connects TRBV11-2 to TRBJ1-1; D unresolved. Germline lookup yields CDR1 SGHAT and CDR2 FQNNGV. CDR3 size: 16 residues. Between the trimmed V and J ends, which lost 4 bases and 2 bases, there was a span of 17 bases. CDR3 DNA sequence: TGTGCCAGCAGCTACGGACTGCCAACCCTTAACACTGAAGCTTTCTTT. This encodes CASSYGLPTLNTEAFF.

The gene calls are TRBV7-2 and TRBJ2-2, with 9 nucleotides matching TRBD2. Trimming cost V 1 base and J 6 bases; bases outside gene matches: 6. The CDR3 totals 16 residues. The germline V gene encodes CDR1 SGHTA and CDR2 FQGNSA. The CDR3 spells CASSLVAGGLPGELFF. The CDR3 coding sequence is TGTGCCAGCAGCTTAGTGGCGGGGGGGCTACCCGGGGAGCTGTTTTTT.

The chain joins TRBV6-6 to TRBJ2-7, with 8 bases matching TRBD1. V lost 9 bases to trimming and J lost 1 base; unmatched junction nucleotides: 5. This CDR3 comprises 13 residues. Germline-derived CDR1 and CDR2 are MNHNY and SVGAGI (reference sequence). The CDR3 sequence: CASAGTGSYEQYF. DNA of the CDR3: TGTGCCAGTGCCGGGACAGGATCCTACGAGCAGTACTTC.

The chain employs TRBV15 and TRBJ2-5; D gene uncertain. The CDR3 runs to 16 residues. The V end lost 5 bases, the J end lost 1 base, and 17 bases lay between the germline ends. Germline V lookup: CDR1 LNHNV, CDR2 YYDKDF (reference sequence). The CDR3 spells CATSLSTRVAQETQYF. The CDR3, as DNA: TGTGCCACCAGCCTCTCTACACGGGTGGCCCAAGAGACCCAGTACTTC.

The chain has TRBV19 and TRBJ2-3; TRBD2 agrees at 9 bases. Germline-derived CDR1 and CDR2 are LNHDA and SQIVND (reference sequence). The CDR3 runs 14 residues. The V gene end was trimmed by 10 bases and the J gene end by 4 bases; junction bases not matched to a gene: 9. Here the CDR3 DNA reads TGTGCCACCCGCCCTAGCGGGGATCCAGATACGCAGTATTTT. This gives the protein CATRPSGDPDTQYF.

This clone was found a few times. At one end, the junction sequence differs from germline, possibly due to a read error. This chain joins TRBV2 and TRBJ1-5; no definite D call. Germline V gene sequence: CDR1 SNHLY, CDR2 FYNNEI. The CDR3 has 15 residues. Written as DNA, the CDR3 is TGTGCCAGCAGGGAAGCGGGGAGGGAATTACAGCCCCAGCATTTT. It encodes CASREAGRELQPQHF.

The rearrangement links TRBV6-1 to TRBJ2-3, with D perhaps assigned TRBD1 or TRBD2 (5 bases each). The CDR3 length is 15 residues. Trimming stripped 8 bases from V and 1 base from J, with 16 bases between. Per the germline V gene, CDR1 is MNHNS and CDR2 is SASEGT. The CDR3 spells CASALRDLRTDTQYF. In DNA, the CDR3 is TGTGCCAGCGCTCTCCGGGACCTCCGCACAGATACGCAGTATTTT.

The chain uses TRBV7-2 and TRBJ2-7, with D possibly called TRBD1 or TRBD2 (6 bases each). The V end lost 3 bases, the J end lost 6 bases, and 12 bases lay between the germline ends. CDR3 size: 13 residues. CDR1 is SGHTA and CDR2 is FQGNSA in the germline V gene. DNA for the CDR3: TGTGCCAGCAGCTTCACGGAGGGGGTCGAGCAGTACTTC. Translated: CASSFTEGVEQYF.